This entry concerns a single T cell receptor beta chain. The antigen is undetermined. Looked up from germline, CDR1 is MDHEN and CDR2 is SYDVKM. This CDR3 is 18 amino acids long. J was trimmed by 2 bases and V by 5 bases; bases with no gene match: 11. These data come from a study of cytomegalovirus exposure and HLA in healthy donors. Sequencing used immunoSEQ multiplex PCR; TCRdb keeps in-frame clones, though not all of them. The table includes around 86,000 clones, about 94% detected once. Broader study findings: The study flagged approximately 180 TCR beta chains as cytomegalovirus-associated. Subsequent analysis showed first-cohort TCR clusters tending to co-occur in around 130 validation repertoires. Testing in vitro showed a few CMV-associated chains specific for CMV antigens.

Material: PBMCs. The source is a woman aged 25 to 39 in good health and CMV-seropositive. The chain is built from TRBV28 and TRBJ2-5, with 13 bases lining up with TRBD2. The CDR3 DNA sequence: TGTGCCAGCAGTCTTACGAACCCGGGACTAGCGGGACAAGAGACCCAGTACTTC. Translation gives CASSLTNPGLAGQETQYF.